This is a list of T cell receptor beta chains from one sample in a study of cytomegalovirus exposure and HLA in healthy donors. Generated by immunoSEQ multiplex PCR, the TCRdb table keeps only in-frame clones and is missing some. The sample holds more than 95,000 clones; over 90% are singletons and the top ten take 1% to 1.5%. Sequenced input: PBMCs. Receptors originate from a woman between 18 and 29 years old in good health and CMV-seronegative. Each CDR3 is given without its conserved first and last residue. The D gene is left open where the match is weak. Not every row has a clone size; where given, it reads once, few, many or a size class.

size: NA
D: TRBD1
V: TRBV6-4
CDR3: ASITDRGPWEQF

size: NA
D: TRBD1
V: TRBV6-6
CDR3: ASSSGTGNNQPQH

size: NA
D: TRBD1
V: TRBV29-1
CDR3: SAGQGGEKLF

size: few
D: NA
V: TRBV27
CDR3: ASSPRRGGNSPLH

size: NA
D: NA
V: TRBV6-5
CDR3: ASSYSRSGDGYT

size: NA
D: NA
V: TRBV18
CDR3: ASSRDSGTEAF

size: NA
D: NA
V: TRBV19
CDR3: ASSPRGSGNQPQH

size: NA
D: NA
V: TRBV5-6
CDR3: ASSSTGASYEQY

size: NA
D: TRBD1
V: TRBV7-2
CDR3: ASSHTGDSGPPAEAF

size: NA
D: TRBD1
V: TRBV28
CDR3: ASIQQGSSYEQY

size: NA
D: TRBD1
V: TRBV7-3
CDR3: ASSRTGTGVGGDTEAF

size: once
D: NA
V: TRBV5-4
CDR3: ASSISGGVNEQF

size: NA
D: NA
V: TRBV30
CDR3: AWSAGFNQPQH

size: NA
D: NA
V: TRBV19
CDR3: ASRSGGTNYGYT

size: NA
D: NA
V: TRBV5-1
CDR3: ASTAGAHPYGYT

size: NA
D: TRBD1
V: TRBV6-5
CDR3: ASRWKGQGVDTQY

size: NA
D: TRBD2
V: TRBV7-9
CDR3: ASSGGGVDTQY